This T cell receptor (beta chain) was sequenced for a study of Graves' ophthalmopathy and Graves' hyperthyroidism. This clonotype has ten or more counts. Its specificity is not known. Aged 18 to 65, hyperthyroidism patients had new diagnoses of under 2 months' duration. RNA transcripts served as template for amplifying TCR beta CDR3 sequences. A first-round RT-PCR used HTBI primers, followed by a second-round multiplex PCR. Each CDR3 protein is one row after TCRdb ran MiXCR on the multiplex PCR reads. The data hold about 380,000 distinct CDR3 sequences, with over 15% observed a single time. The trim removed 2 bases at V and 3 bases at J, leaving 7 bases unmatched. Per the germline V gene, CDR1 is MNHEY and CDR2 is SVGEGT. CDR3 length: 15 amino acids. Regarding the study as a whole: A 13-signature model separated ophthalmopathy from stable hyperthyroidism, just over 85% sensitivity, roughly 81% specificity. The authors also found most expanded thyroid clonotypes above 0.001 frequency in blood.

Sequencing input: peripheral blood. The TCR was taken from a young woman with stable Graves' hyperthyroidism. The V call is TRBV6-2 or TRBV6-3, the J call TRBJ2-7; 7 bases line up with TRBD1. The CDR3 DNA reads TGTGCCAGCAGTTACCCTAGGTCAGGGGGCTACGAGCAGTACTTC. It is translated as CASSYPRSGGYEQYF.